The next 15 T cell receptor beta chains were all read from a single sample in a study of blood T cells in healthy people across ages. Primed by a sample-barcoded 5' primer and a J-beta primer mix, a second PCR proceeded for about 7 to 11 cycles. One entry per CDR3 protein, called by TCRdb with MiXCR from the 5' RACE reads. The sample records about 1,500,000 distinct CDR3 sequences, about 43% being singletons. Specimen: blood. The receptors here all came from a young woman in good health.

Points on this clonotype: At one end, the junction sequence differs from germline, possibly due to a read error. V usage is TRBV25-1 and J usage is TRBJ1-6; 7 bases match TRBD1. The germline V gene has CDR1 MGHDK and CDR2 SYGVNS. This CDR3 region has 15 residues. DNA of the CDR3: TGCGCCAGCAGCGGGGACAGCTCCTATAATTCACCCCTCCACTTT. Protein: CASSGDSSYNSPLHF.

The chain couples TRBV4-1 to TRBJ2-1; D might be TRBD1 or TRBD2, each matching 5 bases. V was clipped by 4 bases and J by 4 bases, with 17 bases between them. The germline V gene has CDR1 MGHRA and CDR2 YSYEKL. This CDR3 region has 16 residues. CDR3 sequence: CASSPSSGLPYNEQFF. CDR3 coding DNA: TGCGCCAGCAGCCCTTCATCGGGGCTTCCTTACAATGAGCAGTTCTTC.

This clonotype is a singleton in its sample. This rearrangement joins TRBV3-1 to TRBJ1-5, with unresolved D. V lost 4 bases, J lost 3 bases, and 13 bases lay in between. Germline-derived CDR1 and CDR2 are LGHDT and YNNKEL (reference sequence). The CDR3 consists of 15 residues. Here the CDR3 DNA reads TGTGCCAGCAGCCCCCCCGGGCCTAACAATCAGCCCCAGCATTTT. Translated, it gives CASSPPGPNNQPQHF.

The J gene is TRBJ1-1, the V gene TRBV29-1; D call uncertain. The CDR3 runs 10 residues. Looked up from germline, CDR1 is SQVTM and CDR2 is ANQGSEA. The V end was cut by 3 bases, the J end by 9 bases, with 8 bases between. The CDR3 nucleotides are TGCAGCGTTGAGGCACCGAAAGCTTTCTTT. This codes for CSVEAPKAFF.

A few counts support this clonotype. The chain recombines TRBV20-1 with TRBJ2-1, with D tentatively TRBD2 (5 bases). The length of the CDR3 is 13 residues. Germline assignment: CDR1 DFQATT and CDR2 SNEGSKA (reference sequence). The V gene lost 2 bases and the J gene lost 8 bases, with 13 bases spanning the gap. The CDR3 sequence: CSARPGLVDEQFF. For the CDR3, the DNA is TGCAGTGCTAGACCAGGACTCGTCGATGAGCAGTTCTTC.

This clonotype was found a few times. V and J are TRBV12-3 or TRBV12-4 and TRBJ1-2; D is undetermined. Deletions cut 6 bases from V and 7 bases from J, with 6 bases between. This CDR3 comprises 10 residues. CDR3 bases: TGTGCCAGCAGAAGTGGTGGCTACACCTTC. As protein: CASRSGGYTF.

The rearrangement links TRBV4-1 to TRBJ1-6; 8 bases map to TRBD1. This CDR3 spans 15 amino acids. In germline, CDR1 is MGHRA, CDR2 YSYEKL. J gave up 7 bases and V 4 bases, and 6 bases lay outside the gene matches. CDR3 residues: CASSPSDRGNSPLHF. CDR3 bases: TGCGCCAGCAGCCCCTCTGACAGGGGAAATTCACCCCTCCACTTT.

This clonotype was detected ten times or more. This chain connects TRBV29-1 to TRBJ1-2; 10 bases line up with TRBD1. The CDR3 runs to 16 residues. V gave up 6 bases and J gave up 4 bases; unmatched junction bases: 14. Germline loops: CDR1 SQVTM, CDR2 ANQGSEA. CDR3 DNA sequence: TGCAGCGTCGACGCTCTTGGACAGGGGGATGTCTATGGCTACACCTTC. It codes for CSVDALGQGDVYGYTF.

This clonotype has a single count. The gene calls are TRBV5-1 and TRBJ2-7; D is uncertain. This CDR3 comprises 14 residues. The V end was cut by 0 bases, the J end by 7 bases, with 14 bases between. Germline CDR1 reads SGHRS; CDR2 reads YFSETQ. The CDR3 loop is CASSLGQSNNEQYF. As DNA, the CDR3 is TGCGCCAGCAGCTTGGGTCAGTCAAACAATGAGCAGTACTTC. The full variable domain, with the rest looked up from reference TRBV5-1 and TRBJ2-7, is KAGVTQTPRYLIKTRGQQVTLSCSPISGHRSVSWYQQTPGQGLQFLFEYFSETQRNKGNFPGRFSGRQFSNSRSEMNVSTLELGDSALYLCASSLGQSNNEQYFGPGTRLTVT.

As for this clonotype: Relative to the germline gene, one junction end is altered; a read error may explain this. The chain employs TRBV7-9 and TRBJ2-1; tentative D call: TRBD2 (6 bases). The CDR3 length is 16 residues. Per germline, CDR1 SEHNR and CDR2 FQNEAQ (reference sequence). In DNA, the CDR3 is TGTGCCAGCAGCTTAGCGTCGGGAGAAACCTACAATAAGCAGTTCTTC. Translation gives CASSLASGETYNKQFF.

The CDR3 loop reads CASSQAALNSPLHF. CDR3 DNA: TGTGCCAGCAGCCAAGCCGCCCTAAATTCACCCCTCCACTTT. The chain recombines TRBV4-2 with TRBJ1-6, with D unresolved. V shed 1 base and J shed 7 bases, with 8 bases lying between them. This CDR3 region has 14 residues. Looked up from germline, CDR1 is LGHNA and CDR2 is YNFKEQ.

The gene calls are TRBV6-1 and TRBJ1-2, with 9 bases identical to TRBD1. The junction had 5 bases not matched to a gene; V was cut back by 8 bases and J by 4 bases. Germline V CDR1 and CDR2: MNHNS, SASEGT. The CDR3 contains 13 residues. CDR3 nucleotides: TGTGCCAGCGGGGACAGGGCCGCCTATGGCTACACCTTC. It codes for CASGDRAAYGYTF.

The gene calls are TRBV6-5 and TRBJ1-2; TRBD1 is a possible D gene (5 bases). The V and J ends lost 8 bases and 0 bases respectively, with 13 bases between them. The V gene's germline CDR1 is MNHEY and CDR2 SVGAGI. The CDR3 is 14 amino acids. CDR3 DNA sequence: TGTGCCAGCCAACCGGGGGGTGCTAACTATGGCTACACCTTC. Protein sequence: CASQPGGANYGYTF.

The chain employs TRBV6-5 and TRBJ1-4; no definite D call. This CDR3 spans 14 amino acids. The V gene's germline CDR1 is MNHEY and CDR2 SVGAGI. V gave up 7 bases and J gave up 0 bases, with 9 bases separating them. The CDR3 is CASKPAATNEKLFF. As DNA, the CDR3 is TGTGCCAGCAAGCCAGCAGCAACTAATGAAAAACTGTTTTTT.

V is TRBV2 and J is TRBJ2-3; 7 bases align to TRBD2. After removal of 9 bases from V and 8 bases from J, the junction contained 17 bases not matched to a gene. The CDR3 loop spans 15 amino acids. Germline CDR1 is SNHLY and CDR2 is FYNNEI. In nucleotides, the CDR3 is TGTGCCAGGGGGGAGCGGGAAGCCCCTGGGGGTACGCAGTATTTT. Protein product: CARGEREAPGGTQYF.